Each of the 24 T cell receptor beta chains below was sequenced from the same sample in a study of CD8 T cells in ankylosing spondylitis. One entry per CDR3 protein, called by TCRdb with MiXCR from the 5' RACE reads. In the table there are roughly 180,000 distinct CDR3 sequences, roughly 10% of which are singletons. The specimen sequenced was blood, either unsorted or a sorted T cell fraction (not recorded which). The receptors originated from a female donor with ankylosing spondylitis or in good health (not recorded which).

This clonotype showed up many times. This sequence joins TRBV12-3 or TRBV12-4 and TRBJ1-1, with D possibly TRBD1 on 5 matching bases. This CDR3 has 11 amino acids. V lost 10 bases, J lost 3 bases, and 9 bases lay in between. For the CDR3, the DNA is TGTGCCACTCGAGGGGACACTGAAGCTTTCTTT. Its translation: CATRGDTEAFF.

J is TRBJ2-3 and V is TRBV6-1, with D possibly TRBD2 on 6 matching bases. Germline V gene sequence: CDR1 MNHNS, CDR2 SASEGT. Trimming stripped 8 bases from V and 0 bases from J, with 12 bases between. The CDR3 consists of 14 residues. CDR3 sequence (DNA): TGTGCCAGCGGGGCGGAGGGGAGCACAGATACGCAGTATTTT. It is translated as CASGAEGSTDTQYF.

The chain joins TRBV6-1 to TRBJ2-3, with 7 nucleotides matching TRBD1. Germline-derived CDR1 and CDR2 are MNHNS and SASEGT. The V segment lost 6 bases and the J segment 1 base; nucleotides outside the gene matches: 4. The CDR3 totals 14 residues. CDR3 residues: CASRQGYGTDTQYF. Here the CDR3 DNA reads TGTGCCAGCAGACAGGGGTATGGCACAGATACGCAGTATTTT.

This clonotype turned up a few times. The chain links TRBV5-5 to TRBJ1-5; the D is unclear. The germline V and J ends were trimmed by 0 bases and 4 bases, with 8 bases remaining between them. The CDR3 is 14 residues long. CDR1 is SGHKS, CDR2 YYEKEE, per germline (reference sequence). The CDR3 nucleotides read TGTGCCAGCAGCTTGGAAGGGTCGAATCAGCCCCAGCATTTT. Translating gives CASSLEGSNQPQHF. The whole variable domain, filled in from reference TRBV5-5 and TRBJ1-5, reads DAGVTQSPTHLIKTRGQQVTLRCSPISGHKSVSWYQQVLGQGPQFIFQYYEKEERGRGNFPDRFSARQFPNYSSELNVNALLLGDSALYLCASSLEGSNQPQHFGDGTRLSIL.

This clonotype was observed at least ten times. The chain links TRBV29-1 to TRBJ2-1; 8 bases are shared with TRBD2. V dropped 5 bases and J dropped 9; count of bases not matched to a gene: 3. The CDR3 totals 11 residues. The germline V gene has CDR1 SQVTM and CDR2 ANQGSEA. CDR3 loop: CSVNLAGEQFF. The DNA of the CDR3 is TGCAGCGTTAACCTAGCGGGTGAGCAGTTCTTC.

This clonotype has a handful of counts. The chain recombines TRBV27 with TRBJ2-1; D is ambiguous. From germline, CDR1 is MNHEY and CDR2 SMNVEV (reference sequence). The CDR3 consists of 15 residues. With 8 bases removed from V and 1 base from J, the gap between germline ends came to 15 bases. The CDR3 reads CASAPVSPSYNEQFF. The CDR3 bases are TGTGCCAGCGCCCCCGTTAGCCCATCCTACAATGAGCAGTTCTTC.

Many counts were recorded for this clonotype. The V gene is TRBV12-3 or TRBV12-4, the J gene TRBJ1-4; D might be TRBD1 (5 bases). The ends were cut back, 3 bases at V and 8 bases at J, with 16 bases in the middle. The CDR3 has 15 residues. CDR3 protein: CASSFLGLVEEKLFF. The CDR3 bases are TGTGCCAGCAGTTTTTTGGGACTCGTGGAGGAAAAACTGTTTTTT.

CDR3 coding DNA: TGTGCCAGCAGTCCTAGCCCCCAAGCGAGCCTTTACACCGGGGAGCTGTTTTTT. As protein: CASSPSPQASLYTGELFF. The gene calls are TRBV27 and TRBJ2-2, with a tentative D call TRBD2 (5 bases). The CDR3 has 18 amino acids. CDR1 and CDR2 (germline): MNHEY, SMNVEV (reference sequence). V was shortened by 5 bases and J by 3 bases, with 22 bases between the two germline ends.

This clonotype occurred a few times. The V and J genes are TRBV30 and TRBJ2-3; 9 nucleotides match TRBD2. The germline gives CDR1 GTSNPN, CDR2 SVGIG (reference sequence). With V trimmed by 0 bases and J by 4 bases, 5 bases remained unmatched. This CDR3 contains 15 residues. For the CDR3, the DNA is TGTGCCTGGAGTGTTGCTAGCGGGATAGCAGATACGCAGTATTTT. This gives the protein CAWSVASGIADTQYF.

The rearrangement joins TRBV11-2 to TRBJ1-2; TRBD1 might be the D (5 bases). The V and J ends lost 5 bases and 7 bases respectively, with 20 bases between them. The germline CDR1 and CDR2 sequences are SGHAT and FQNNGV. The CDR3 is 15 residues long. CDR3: CASSLGGILFSGYTF. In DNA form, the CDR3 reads TGTGCCAGCAGCCTCGGGGGAATACTATTTAGTGGCTACACCTTC. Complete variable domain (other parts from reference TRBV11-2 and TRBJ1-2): EAGVAQSPRYKIIEKRQSVAFWCNPISGHATLYWYQQILGQGPKLLIQFQNNGVVDDSQLPKDRFSAERLKGVDSTLKIQPAKLEDSAVYLCASSLGGILFSGYTFGSGTRLTVV.

The CDR3 spells CASSPPTGRLGAFF. In DNA form, the CDR3 reads TGTGCCAGCAGCCCGCCGACCGGACGCCTTGGAGCTTTCTTT. The chain employs TRBV11-3 and TRBJ1-1; D not resolved. This CDR3 comprises 14 residues. CDR1 and CDR2 (germline): SGHNT, YENEEA. Trimming stripped 5 bases from V and 10 bases from J, with 20 bases between.

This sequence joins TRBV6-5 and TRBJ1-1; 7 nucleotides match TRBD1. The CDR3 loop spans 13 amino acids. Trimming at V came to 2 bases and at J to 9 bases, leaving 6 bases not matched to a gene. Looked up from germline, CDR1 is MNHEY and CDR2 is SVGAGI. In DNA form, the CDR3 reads TGTGCCAGCAGTTACAATGGACAGGTGCAAGCTTTCTTT. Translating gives CASSYNGQVQAFF.

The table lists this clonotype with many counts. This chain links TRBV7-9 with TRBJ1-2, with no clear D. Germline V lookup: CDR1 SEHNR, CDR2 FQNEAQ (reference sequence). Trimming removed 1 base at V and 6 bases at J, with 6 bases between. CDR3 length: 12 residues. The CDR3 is CASSLDGDGYTF. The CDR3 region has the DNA TGTGCCAGCAGCTTAGATGGGGATGGCTACACCTTC.

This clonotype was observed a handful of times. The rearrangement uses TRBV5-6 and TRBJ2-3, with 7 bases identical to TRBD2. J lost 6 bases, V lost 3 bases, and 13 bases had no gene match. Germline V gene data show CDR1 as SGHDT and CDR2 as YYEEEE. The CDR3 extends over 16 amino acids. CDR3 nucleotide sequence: TGTGCCAGCAGCTCTGGGGGGGGGTCCTCGATGGATACGCAGTATTTT. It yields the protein CASSSGGGSSMDTQYF.

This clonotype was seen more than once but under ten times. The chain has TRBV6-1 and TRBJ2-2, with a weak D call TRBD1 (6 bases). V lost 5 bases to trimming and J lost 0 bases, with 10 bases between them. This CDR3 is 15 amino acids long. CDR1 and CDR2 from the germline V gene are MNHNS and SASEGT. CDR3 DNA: TGTGCCAGCAGTCCTTGGACAGCGAACACCGGGGAGCTGTTTTTT. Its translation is CASSPWTANTGELFF.

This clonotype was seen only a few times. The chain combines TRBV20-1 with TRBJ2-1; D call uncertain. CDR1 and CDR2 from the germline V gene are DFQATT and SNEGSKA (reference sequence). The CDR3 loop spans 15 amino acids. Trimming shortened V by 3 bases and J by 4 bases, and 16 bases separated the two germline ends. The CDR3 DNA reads TGCAGTGCTAGCCACCAGCCCGTACGTTACAATGAGCAGTTCTTC. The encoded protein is CSASHQPVRYNEQFF.

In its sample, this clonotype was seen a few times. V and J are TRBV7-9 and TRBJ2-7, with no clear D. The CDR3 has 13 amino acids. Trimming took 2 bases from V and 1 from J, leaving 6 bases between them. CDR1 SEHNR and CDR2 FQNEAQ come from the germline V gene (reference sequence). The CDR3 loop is CASSLSASYEQYF. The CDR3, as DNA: TGTGCCAGCAGCTTAAGCGCGTCCTACGAGCAGTACTTC.

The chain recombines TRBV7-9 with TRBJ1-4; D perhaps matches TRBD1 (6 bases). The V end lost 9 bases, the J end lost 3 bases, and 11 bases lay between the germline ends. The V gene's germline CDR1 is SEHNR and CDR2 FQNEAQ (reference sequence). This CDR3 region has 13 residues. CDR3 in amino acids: CASPQGPNEKLFF. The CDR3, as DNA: TGTGCCAGTCCTCAGGGGCCTAATGAAAAACTGTTTTTT.

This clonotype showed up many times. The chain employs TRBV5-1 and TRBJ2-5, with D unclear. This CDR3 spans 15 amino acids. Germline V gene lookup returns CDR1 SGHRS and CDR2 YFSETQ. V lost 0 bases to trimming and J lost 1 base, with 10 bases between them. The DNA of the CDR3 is TGCGCCAGCAGCTTGGGTTCAACTTCCCAAGAGACCCAGTACTTC. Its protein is CASSLGSTSQETQYF. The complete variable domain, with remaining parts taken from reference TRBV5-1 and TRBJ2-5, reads KAGVTQTPRYLIKTRGQQVTLSCSPISGHRSVSWYQQTPGQGLQFLFEYFSETQRNKGNFPGRFSGRQFSNSRSEMNVSTLELGDSALYLCASSLGSTSQETQYFGPGTRLLVL.

Written as DNA, the CDR3 is TGTGCCAGCAGCCTCAATCCCCTGGGGGCTTTCTTT. Protein sequence: CASSLNPLGAFF. This chain joins TRBV7-9 and TRBJ1-1; D is unclear. There are 12 residues in the CDR3. V was clipped by 5 bases and J by 11 bases, with 15 bases between them. Germline CDR1 and CDR2: SEHNR and FQNEAQ (reference sequence).

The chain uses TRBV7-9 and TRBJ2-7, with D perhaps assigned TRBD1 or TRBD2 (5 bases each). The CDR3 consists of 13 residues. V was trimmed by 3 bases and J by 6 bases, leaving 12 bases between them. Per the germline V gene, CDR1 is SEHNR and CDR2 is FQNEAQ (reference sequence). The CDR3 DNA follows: TGTGCCAGCAGCTTTAGGGGAGCGATCGAGCAGTACTTC. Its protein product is CASSFRGAIEQYF.

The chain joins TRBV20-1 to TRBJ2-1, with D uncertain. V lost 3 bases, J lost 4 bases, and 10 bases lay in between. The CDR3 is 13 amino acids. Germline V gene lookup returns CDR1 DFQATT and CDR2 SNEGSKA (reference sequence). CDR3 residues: CSASLSPYNEQFF. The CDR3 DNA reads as TGCAGTGCTAGTCTAAGTCCATACAATGAGCAGTTCTTC.

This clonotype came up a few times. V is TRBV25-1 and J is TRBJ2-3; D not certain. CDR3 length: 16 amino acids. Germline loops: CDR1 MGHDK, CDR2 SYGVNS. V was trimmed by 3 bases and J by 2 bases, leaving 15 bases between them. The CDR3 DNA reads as TGTGCCAGCAGTGATGTCGCAGGAAAGACCACAGATACGCAGTATTTT. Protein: CASSDVAGKTTDTQYF.

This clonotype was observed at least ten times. The CDR3 DNA follows: TGCAGTGCCTGTAGGGTCTACAATGAGCAGTTCTTC. This encodes CSACRVYNEQFF. This chain uses TRBV20-1 with TRBJ2-1; no reliable D call. The germline V gene has CDR1 DFQATT and CDR2 SNEGSKA (reference sequence). Deletions cut 6 bases from V and 3 bases from J, with 9 bases between. The CDR3 covers 12 residues.